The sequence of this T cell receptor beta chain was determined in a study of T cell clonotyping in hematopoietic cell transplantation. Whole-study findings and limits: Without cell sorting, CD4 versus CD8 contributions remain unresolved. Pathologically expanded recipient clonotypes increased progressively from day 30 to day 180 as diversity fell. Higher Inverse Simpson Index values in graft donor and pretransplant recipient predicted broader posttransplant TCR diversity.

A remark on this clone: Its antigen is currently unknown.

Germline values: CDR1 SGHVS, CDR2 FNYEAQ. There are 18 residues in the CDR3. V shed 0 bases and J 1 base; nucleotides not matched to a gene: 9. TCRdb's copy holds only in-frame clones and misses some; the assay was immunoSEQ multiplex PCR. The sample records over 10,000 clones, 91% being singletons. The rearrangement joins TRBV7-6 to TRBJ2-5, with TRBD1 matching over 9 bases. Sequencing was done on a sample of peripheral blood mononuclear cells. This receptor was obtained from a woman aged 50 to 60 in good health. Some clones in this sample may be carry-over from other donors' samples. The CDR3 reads CASSLATVGTGRQETQYF. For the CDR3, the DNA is TGTGCCAGCAGCTTAGCTACCGTCGGGACAGGGCGCCAAGAGACCCAGTACTTC.